This T cell receptor beta chain was identified in a study of cytomegalovirus exposure and HLA in healthy donors. Study observations and caveats: The study carried out a later analysis of TCR beta sequences. It associated around 17,000 of them with specific HLA alleles at a false discovery rate of 0.05. 87-base-pair reads could not separate some V segments, including TRBV6-2 and TRBV6-3.

In the PCR, 60 Vbeta and 13 Jbeta primers were used. The method was immunoSEQ multiplex PCR; TCRdb's version includes in-frame clones alone and lacks a portion of them. The sample contains fewer than 200,000 clones, 12% of which appear only once. This clone has only a few counts. The antigen is undetermined. The germline V gene encodes CDR1 MNHNY and CDR2 SVGAGI (reference sequence). The V gene end was trimmed by 8 bases and the J gene end by 4 bases; junction bases not matched to a gene: 7. The CDR3 spans 15 residues. V usage is TRBV6-6 and J usage is TRBJ2-6; 8 nucleotides align to TRBD2. The specimen was PBMCs. The receptor was isolated from a man aged 50 or older in good health and CMV-seropositive. DNA of the CDR3: TGTGCCAGCGTAACGGGGGGGGCCGGGGCCAACGTCCTGACTTTC. This sequence encodes CASVTGGAGANVLTF.